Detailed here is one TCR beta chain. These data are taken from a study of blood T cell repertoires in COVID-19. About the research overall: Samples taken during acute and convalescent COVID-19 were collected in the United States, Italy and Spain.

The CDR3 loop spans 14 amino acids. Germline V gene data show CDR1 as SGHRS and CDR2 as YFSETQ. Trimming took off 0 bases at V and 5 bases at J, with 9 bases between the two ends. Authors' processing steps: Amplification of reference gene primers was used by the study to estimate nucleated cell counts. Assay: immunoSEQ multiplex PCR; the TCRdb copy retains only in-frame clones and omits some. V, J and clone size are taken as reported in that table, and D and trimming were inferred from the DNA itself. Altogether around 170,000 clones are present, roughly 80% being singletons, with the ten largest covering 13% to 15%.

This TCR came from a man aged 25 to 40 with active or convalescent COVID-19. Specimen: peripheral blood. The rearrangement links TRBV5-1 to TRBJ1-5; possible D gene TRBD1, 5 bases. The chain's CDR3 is CASSLEWGDQPQHF. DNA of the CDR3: TGCGCCAGCAGCTTGGAGTGGGGGGATCAGCCCCAGCATTTT.